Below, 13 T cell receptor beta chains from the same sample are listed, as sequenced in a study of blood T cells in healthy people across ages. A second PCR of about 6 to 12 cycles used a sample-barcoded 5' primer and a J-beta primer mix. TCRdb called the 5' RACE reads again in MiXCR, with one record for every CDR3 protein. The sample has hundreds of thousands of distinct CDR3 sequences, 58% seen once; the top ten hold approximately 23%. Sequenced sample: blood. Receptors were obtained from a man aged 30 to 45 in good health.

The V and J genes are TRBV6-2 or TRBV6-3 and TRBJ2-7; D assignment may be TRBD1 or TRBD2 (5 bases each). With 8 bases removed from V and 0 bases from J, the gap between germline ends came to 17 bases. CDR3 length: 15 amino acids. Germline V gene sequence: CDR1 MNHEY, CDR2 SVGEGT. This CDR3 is CASHPAGTLSYEQYF. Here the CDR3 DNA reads TGTGCCAGCCACCCGGCCGGGACCCTCTCCTACGAGCAGTACTTC.

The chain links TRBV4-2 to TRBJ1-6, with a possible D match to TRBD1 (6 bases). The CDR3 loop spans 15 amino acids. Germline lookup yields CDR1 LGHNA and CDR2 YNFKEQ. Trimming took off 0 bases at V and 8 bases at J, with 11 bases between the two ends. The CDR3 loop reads CASSQDPGADSPLHF. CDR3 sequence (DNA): TGTGCCAGCAGCCAAGACCCGGGGGCTGATTCACCCCTCCACTTT.

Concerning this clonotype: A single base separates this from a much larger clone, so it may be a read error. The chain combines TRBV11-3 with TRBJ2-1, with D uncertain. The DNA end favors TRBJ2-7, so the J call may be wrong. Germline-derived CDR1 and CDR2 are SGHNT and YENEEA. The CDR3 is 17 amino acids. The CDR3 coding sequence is TGTGCCAGCAGCTTAGACAGCCGGACCCGCTCCTACAATGAGCAGTACTTC. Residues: CASSLDSRTRSYNEQYF.

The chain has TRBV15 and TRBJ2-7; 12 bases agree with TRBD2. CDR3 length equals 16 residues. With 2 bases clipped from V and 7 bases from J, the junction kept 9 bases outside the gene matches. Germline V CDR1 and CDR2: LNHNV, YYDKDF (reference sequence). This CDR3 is CATSRPGTSGFNEQYF. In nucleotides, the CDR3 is TGTGCCACCAGCAGACCCGGGACTAGCGGGTTTAATGAGCAGTACTTC.

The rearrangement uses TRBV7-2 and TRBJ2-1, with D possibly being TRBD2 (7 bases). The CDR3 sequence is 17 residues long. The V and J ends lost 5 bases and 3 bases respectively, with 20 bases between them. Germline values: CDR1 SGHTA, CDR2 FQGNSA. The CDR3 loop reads CASSPEGGRGGYNEQFF. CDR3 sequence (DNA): TGTGCCAGCAGCCCCGAAGGCGGGAGAGGGGGCTACAATGAGCAGTTCTTC.

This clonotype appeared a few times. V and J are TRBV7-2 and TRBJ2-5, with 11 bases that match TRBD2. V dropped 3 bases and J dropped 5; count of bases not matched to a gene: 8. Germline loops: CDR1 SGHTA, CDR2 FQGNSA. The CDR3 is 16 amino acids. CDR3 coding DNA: TGTGCCAGCAGCTTCGGTATTGTAGCGGGAGGGGAGACCCAGTACTTC. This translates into CASSFGIVAGGETQYF. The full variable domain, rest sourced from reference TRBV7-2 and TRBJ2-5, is GAGVSQSPSNKVTEKGKDVELRCDPISGHTALYWYRQSLGQGLEFLIYFQGNSAPDKSGLPSDRFSAERTGGSVSTLTIQRTQQEDSAVYLCASSFGIVAGGETQYFGPGTRLLVL.

CDR3 residues: CASTLSKADTQYF. DNA for the CDR3: TGTGCCAGCACCCTTTCTAAAGCAGATACGCAGTATTTT. The chain employs TRBV7-2 and TRBJ2-3; D unclear. CDR1 and CDR2 from the germline V gene are SGHTA and FQGNSA. The CDR3 runs to 13 residues. V lost 7 bases and J 4 bases, leaving 12 bases between the germline ends.

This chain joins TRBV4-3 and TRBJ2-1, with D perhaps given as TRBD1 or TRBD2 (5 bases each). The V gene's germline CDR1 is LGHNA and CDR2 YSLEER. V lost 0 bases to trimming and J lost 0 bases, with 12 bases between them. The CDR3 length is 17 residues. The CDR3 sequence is CASSQERGTYSYNEQFF. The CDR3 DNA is TGCGCCAGCAGCCAAGAGAGGGGAACTTACTCCTACAATGAGCAGTTCTTC.

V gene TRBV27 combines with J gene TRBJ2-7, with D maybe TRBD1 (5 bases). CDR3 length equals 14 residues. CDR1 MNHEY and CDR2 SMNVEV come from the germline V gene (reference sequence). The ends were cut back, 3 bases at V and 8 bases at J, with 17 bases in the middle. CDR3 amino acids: CASSFDRSAVKQYF. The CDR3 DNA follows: TGTGCCAGCAGTTTCGACAGAAGCGCCGTCAAGCAGTACTTC.

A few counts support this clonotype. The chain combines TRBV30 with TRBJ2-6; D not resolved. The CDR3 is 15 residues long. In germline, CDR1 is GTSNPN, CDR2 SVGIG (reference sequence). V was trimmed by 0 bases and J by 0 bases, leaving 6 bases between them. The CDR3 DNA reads TGTGCCTGGAGTGTAGGCCTCTCTGGGGCCAACGTCCTGACTTTC. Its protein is CAWSVGLSGANVLTF.

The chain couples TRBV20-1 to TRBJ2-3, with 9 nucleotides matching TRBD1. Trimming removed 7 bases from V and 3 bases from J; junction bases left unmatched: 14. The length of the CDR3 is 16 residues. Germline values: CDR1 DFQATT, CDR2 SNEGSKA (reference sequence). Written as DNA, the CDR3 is TGCAGTGTAATCTCGAGACAGGGGGTCTTAACAGATACGCAGTATTTT. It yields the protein CSVISRQGVLTDTQYF.

In DNA, the CDR3 is TGTGCCAGCAGTTCCCGGACTAGCGGGCCGAGCTCCTACAATGAGCAGTTCTTC. Amino acids: CASSSRTSGPSSYNEQFF. The gene calls are TRBV6-2 or TRBV6-3 and TRBJ2-1, with 11 bases that match TRBD2. This CDR3 has 18 amino acids. Germline V lookup: CDR1 MNHEY, CDR2 SVGEGT. Trimming at V came to 4 bases and at J to 0 bases, leaving 8 bases not matched to a gene.

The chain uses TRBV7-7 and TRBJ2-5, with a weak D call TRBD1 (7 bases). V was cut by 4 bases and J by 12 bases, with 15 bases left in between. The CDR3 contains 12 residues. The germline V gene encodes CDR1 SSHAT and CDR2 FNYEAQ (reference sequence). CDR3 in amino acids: CASSSQGGRKYF. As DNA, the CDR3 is TGTGCCAGCAGCTCCCAGGGGGGTAGGAAGTACTTC.